A selection of T cell receptor beta chains follows, all from one sample in a study of regulatory T cells in long-lasting Graves disease. TCRdb reprocessed the multiplex PCR reads via MiXCR and lists one record per CDR3 protein. The data show some 340,000 distinct CDR3 sequences, roughly 24% seen once. The source material was peripheral blood mononuclear cells (PBMCs), sampled when the disease was refractory, from a patient treated with antithyroid drugs. Receptors originate from a woman aged 40 to 55 with Graves disease. Both conserved end residues are part of each CDR3. The D gene is left open where the match is weak. Size tells how often a clone was seen (once, few, many) or the class of an expanded clone, and some rows leave it out.

j_call v_call d_call clone_size cdr3_aa cdr3_nt
TRBJ2-7 TRBV9 - many CASSVLTGREWSYEQYF TGTGCCAGCAGCGTCCTTACAGGGCGGGAGTGGTCCTACGAGCAGTACTTC
TRBJ2-2 TRBV6-1 - - CASRFTRGTTGELFF TGTGCCAGCAGATTCACGAGAGGGACCACCGGGGAGCTGTTTTTT
TRBJ2-7 TRBV20-1 - - CSARDLTGTLYEQYF TGCAGTGCTAGAGATTTGACGGGAACCCTTTACGAGCAGTACTTC
TRBJ1-1 TRBV7-8 - many CASSLGHRNTEAFF TGTGCCAGCAGCTTAGGACATAGGAACACTGAAGCTTTCTTT
TRBJ2-7 TRBV20-1 TRBD2 - CSAESLAGLYEQYF TGCAGTGCAGAGAGTCTAGCGGGGTTATACGAGCAGTACTTC
TRBJ1-5 TRBV19 - - CASSASRGQPQHF TGTGCCAGTAGCGCCTCCCGAGGTCAGCCCCAGCATTTT
TRBJ2-7 TRBV30 - - CAADPGGPYEQYF TGTGCAGCGGACCCCGGGGGACCCTACGAGCAGTACTTC
TRBJ1-1 TRBV15 - many CATSRVGWVISEAFF TGTGCCACCAGCAGAGTTGGGTGGGTGATCTCTGAAGCTTTCTTT
TRBJ2-7 TRBV2 - few CASSPTGSSSYEQYF TGTGCCAGCAGCCCAACAGGATCGAGCTCCTACGAGCAGTACTTC
TRBJ1-1 TRBV20-1 - few CSAKASRVDGEAFF TGCAGTGCTAAAGCCTCCCGGGTTGACGGCGAGGCTTTCTTT
TRBJ2-7 TRBV4-2 - - CASSQVEMRGLTYEQYF TGTGCCAGCAGCCAAGTGGAAATGCGGGGCCTAACCTACGAGCAGTACTTC
TRBJ2-3 TRBV28 TRBD1 - CASSPPGQPLSSTDTQYF TGTGCCAGCAGTCCTCCGGGACAGCCACTTTCTAGCACAGATACGCAGTATTTT
TRBJ2-2 TRBV12-3/TRBV12-4 - - CATNLGRKNTGELFF TGTGCCACAAACCTGGGGCGGAAGAACACCGGGGAGCTGTTTTTT
TRBJ2-6 TRBV9 TRBD1 - CASSATTAQGAHGANVLTF TGTGCCAGCAGCGCCACGACAGCACAGGGGGCGCATGGGGCCAACGTCCTGACTTTC
TRBJ2-7 TRBV28 - many CASSFRGSMEEQYF TGTGCCAGCAGTTTTAGGGGGTCGATGGAAGAGCAGTACTTC
TRBJ2-7 TRBV4-1 TRBD1 few CASSQTGTGHYEQYF TGCGCCAGCAGCCAAACCGGGACAGGGCACTACGAGCAGTACTTC
TRBJ2-5 TRBV24-1 - few CACAPRGLETQYF TGTGCCTGCGCCCCGCGTGGACTGGAGACCCAGTACTTC